This T cell receptor beta chain was retrieved from a study of shared clonotypes between healthy human individuals. Losses at the gene ends were 4 bases for V and 0 bases for J; bases not matched to a gene: 17. CDR1 SGDLS and CDR2 YYNGEE come from the germline V gene. CDR3 length equals 19 residues. The repertoire was sequenced with immunoSEQ multiplex PCR; TCRdb's copy has only in-frame clones and lacks some. The data show about 690,000 clones, roughly 87% seen once. This sequence was found in a man aged 18 to 35 in good health. Some clones in this sample may be carry-over from other donors' samples. The chain has TRBV9 and TRBJ2-3, with 7 bases matching TRBD2. Sequenced input: memory CD8+ T cells from PBMCs. Subset here: CD45RO+ cells pooled with CCR7-negative TemRA cells. CDR3 nucleotide sequence: TGTGCCAGCAGCACCAACCCTGGGAAACTAGCGTATAGCACAGATACGCAGTATTTT. It encodes CASSTNPGKLAYSTDTQYF.